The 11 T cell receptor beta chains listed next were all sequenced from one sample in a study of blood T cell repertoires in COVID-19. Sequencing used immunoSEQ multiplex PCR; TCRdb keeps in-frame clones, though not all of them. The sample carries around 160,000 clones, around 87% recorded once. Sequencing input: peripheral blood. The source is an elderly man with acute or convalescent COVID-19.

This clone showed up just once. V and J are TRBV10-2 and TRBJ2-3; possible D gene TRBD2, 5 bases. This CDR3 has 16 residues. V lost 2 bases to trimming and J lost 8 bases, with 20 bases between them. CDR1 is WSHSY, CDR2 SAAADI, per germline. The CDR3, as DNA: TGCGCCAGCAGTGAGCGTGCCCTCTCAATAGGAGGTACGCAGTATTTT. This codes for CASSERALSIGGTQYF.

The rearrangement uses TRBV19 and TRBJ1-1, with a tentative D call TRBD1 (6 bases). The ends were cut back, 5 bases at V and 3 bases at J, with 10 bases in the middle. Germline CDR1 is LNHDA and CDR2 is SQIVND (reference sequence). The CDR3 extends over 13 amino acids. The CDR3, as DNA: TGTGCCAGTAGTGCGGGGGCAGACACTGAAGCTTTCTTT. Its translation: CASSAGADTEAFF. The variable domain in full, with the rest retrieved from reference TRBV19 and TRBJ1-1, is DGGITQSPKYLFRKEGQNVTLSCEQNLNHDAMYWYRQDPGQGLRLIYYSQIVNDFQKGDIAEGYSVSREKKESFPLTVTSAQKNPTAFYLCASSAGADTEAFFGQGTRLTVV.

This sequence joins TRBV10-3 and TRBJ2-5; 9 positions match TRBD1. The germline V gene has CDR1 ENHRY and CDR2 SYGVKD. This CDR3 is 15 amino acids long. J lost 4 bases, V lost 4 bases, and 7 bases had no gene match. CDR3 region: CAISAAGQGRETQYF. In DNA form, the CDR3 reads TGTGCCATCAGTGCAGCGGGACAGGGAAGAGAGACCCAGTACTTC.

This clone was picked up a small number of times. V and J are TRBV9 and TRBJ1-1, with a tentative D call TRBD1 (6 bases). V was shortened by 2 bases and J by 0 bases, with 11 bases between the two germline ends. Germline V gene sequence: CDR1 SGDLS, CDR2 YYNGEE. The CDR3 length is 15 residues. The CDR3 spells CASSVQGQMNTEAFF. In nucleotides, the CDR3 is TGTGCCAGCAGCGTCCAAGGACAGATGAACACTGAAGCTTTCTTT.

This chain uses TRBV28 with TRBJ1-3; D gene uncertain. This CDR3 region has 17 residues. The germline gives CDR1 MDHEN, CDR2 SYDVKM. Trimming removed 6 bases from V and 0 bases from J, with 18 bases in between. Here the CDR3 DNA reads TGTGCCAGCAGCCCCTATCGAGAGGCTACCTCTGGAAACACCATATATTTT. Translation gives CASSPYREATSGNTIYF. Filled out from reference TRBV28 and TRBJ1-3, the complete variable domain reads DVKVTQSSRYLVKRTGEKVFLECVQDMDHENMFWYRQDPGLGLRLIYFSYDVKMKEKGDIPEGYSVSREKKERFSLILESASTNQTSMYLCASSPYREATSGNTIYFGEGSWLTVV.

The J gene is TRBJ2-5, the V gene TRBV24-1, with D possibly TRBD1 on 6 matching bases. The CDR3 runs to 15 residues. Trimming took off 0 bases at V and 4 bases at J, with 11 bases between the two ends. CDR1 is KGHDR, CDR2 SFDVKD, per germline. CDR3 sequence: CATSDLQQGGETQYF. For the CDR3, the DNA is TGTGCCACCAGTGATTTGCAACAGGGCGGAGAGACCCAGTACTTC.

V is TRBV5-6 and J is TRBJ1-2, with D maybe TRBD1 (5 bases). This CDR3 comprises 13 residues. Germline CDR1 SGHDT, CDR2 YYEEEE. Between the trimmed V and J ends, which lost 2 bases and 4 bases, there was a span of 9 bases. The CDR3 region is CASSFGGGYGYTF. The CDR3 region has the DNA TGTGCCAGCAGCTTCGGGGGTGGCTATGGCTACACCTTC.

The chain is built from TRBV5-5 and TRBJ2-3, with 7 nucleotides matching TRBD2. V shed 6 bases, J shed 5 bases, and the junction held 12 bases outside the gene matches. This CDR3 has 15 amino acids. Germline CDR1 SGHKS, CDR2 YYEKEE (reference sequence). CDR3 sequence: CASTLWGEGIDTQYF. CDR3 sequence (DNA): TGTGCCAGCACCCTGTGGGGGGAGGGCATAGATACGCAGTATTTT.

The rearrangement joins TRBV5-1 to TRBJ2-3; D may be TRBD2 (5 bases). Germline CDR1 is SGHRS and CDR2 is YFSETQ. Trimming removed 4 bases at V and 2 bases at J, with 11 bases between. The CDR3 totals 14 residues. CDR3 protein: CASSPPSPTDTQYF. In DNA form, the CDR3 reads TGCGCCAGCAGCCCCCCTAGCCCCACAGATACGCAGTATTTT.

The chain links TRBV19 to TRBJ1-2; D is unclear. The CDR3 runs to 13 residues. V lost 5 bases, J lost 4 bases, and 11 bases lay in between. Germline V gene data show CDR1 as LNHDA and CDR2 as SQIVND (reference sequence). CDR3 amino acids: CASSPQKTYGYTF. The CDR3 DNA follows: TGTGCCAGTAGTCCCCAGAAAACCTATGGCTACACCTTC.

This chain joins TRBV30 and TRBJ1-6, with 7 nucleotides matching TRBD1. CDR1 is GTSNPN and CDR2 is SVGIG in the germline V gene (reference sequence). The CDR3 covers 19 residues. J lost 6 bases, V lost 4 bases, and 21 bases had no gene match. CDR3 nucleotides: TGTGCCTGGATGGTTGGAGGACAGGACACCCTCGGGGTTAATTCACCCCTCCACTTT. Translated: CAWMVGGQDTLGVNSPLHF.